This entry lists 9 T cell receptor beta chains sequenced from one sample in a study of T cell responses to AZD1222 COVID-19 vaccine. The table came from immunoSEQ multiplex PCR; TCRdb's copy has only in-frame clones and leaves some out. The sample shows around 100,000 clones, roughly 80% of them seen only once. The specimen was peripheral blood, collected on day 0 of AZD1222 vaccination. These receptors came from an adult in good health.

The CDR3 loop is CASSRLAGTDTQYF. The CDR3 region has the DNA TGTGCCAGCAGCAGACTAGCGGGAACAGATACGCAGTATTTT. J is TRBJ2-3 and V is TRBV11-2; 11 bases are a match to TRBD2. Germline trimming cut 5 bases from V and 3 bases from J; bases unmatched to any gene: 1. CDR1 SGHAT and CDR2 FQNNGV come from the germline V gene. The CDR3 is made up of 14 amino acids.

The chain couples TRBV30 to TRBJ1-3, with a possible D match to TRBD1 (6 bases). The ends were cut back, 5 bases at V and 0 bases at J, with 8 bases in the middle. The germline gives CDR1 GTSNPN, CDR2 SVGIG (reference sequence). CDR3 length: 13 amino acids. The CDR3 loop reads CAWDRNSGNTIYF. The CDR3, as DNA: TGTGCCTGGGACAGGAACTCTGGAAACACCATATATTTT.

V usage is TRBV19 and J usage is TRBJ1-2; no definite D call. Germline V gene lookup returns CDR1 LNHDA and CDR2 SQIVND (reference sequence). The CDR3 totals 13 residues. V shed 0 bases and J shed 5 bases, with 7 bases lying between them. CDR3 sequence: CASSIEGRYGYTF. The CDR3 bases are TGTGCCAGTAGTATAGAAGGCAGATATGGCTACACCTTC.

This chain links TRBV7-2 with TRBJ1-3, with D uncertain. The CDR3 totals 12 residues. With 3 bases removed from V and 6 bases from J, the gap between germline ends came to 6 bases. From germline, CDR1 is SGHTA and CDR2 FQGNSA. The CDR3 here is CASSFLANTIYF. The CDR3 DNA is TGTGCCAGCAGCTTCCTCGCAAACACCATATATTTT.

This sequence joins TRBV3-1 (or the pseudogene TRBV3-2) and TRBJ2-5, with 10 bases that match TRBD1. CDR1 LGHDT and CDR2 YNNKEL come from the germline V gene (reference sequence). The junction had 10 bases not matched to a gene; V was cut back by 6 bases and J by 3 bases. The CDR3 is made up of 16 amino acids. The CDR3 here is CASRQPGQGLEETQYF. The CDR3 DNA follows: TGTGCCAGCAGACAACCGGGACAGGGGCTGGAAGAGACCCAGTACTTC.

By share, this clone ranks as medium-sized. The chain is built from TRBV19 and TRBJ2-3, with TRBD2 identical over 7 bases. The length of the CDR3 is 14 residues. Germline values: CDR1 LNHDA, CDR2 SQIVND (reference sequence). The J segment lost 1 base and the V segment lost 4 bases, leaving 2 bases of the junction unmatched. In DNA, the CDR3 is TGTGCCAGTAGTAGGACTAGTGGCACAGATACGCAGTATTTT. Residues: CASSRTSGTDTQYF.

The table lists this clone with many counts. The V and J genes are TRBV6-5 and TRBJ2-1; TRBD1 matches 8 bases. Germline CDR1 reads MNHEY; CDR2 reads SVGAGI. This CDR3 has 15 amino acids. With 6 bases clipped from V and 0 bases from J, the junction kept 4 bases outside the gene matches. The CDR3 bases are TGTGCCAGCAGGTCAGGGGGCCTCTCCTACAATGAGCAGTTCTTC. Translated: CASRSGGLSYNEQFF.

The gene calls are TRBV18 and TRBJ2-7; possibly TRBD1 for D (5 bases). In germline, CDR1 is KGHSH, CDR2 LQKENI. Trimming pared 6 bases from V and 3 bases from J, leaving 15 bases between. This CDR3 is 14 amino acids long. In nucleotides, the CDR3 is TGTGCCAGCTCCTGGGGCGGTCCGGGCTACGAGCAGTACTTC. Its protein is CASSWGGPGYEQYF.

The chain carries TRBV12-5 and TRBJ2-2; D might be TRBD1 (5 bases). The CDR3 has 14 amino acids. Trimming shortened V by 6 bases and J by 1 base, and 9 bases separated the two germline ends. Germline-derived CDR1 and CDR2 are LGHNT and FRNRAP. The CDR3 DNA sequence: TGTGCTAGTGGAACAGGACGGAACACCGGGGAGCTGTTTTTT. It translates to CASGTGRNTGELFF.